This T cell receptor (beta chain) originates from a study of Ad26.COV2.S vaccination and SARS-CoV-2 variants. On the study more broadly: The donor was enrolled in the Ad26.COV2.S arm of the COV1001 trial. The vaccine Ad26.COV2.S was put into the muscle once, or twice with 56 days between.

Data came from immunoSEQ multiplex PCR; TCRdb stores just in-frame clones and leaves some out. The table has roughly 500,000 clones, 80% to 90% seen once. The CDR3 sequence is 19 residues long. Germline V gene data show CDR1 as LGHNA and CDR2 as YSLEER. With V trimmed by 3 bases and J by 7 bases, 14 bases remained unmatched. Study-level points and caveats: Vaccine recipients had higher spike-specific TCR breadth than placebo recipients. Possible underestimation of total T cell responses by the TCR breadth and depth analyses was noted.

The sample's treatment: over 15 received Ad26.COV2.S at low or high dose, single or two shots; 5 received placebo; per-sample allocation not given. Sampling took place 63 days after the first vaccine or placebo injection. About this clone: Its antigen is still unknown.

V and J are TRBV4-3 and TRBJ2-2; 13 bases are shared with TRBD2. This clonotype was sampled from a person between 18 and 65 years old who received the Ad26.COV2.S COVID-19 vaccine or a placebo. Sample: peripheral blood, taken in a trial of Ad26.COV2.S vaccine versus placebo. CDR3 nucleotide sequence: TGCGCCAGCAGCCAGGAGACACTAGCGGGAGGGCCTGGGAGCGGGGAGCTGTTTTTT. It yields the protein CASSQETLAGGPGSGELFF.